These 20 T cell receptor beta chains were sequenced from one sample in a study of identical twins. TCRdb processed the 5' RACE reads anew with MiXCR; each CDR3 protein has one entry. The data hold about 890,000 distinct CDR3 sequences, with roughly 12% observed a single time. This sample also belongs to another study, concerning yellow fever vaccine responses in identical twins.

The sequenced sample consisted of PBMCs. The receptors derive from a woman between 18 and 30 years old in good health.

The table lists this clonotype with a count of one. DNA of the CDR3: TGTGCCAGCAGCTTTCGGGCTGGGACGACCCAGTTAGCCAAAAACATTCAGTACTTC. It encodes CASSFRAGTTQLAKNIQYF. The rearrangement uses TRBV12-3 or TRBV12-4 and TRBJ2-4; D could derive from TRBD1 or TRBD2 (5 bases each). V gave up 6 bases and J gave up 0 bases, with 24 bases separating them. This CDR3 has 19 amino acids.

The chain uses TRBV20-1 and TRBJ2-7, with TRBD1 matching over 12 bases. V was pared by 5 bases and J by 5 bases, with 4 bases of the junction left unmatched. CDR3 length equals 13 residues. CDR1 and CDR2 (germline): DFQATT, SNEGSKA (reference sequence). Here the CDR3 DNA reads TGCAGTGCTCCGGGACAGGGGGCCAACGAGCAGTACTTC. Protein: CSAPGQGANEQYF.

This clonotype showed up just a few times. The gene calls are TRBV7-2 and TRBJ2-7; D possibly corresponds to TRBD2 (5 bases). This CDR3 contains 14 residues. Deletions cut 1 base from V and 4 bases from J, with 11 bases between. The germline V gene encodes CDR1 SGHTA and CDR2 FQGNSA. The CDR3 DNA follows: TGTGCCAGCAGCTTAGTCCCGGGGAAGTACGAGCAGTACTTC. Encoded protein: CASSLVPGKYEQYF.

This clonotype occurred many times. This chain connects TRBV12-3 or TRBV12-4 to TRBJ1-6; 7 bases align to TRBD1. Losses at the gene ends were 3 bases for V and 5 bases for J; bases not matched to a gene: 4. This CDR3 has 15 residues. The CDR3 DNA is TGTGCCAGCAGTTTTGGGCAGGGGGATAATTCACCCCTCCACTTT. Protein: CASSFGQGDNSPLHF.

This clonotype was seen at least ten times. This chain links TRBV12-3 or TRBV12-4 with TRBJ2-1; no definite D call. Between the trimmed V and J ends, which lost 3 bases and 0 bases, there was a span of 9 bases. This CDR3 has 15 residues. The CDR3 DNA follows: TGTGCCAGCAGTTTGAACGGTGTCTCCTACAATGAGCAGTTCTTC. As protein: CASSLNGVSYNEQFF.

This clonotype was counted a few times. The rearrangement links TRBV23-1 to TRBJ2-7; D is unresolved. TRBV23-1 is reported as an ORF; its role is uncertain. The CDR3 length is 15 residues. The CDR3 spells CATRPWIICYYEQYF. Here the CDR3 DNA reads TGCGCTACACGTCCATGGATTATCTGCTACTACGAGCAGTACTTC.

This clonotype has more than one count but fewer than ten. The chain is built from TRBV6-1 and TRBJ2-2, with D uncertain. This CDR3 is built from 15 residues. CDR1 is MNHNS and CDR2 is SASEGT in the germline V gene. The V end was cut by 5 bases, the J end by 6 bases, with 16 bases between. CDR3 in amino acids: CASSRTGSKSGELFF. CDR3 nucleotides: TGTGCCAGCAGTAGAACCGGCAGCAAGTCCGGGGAGCTGTTTTTT.

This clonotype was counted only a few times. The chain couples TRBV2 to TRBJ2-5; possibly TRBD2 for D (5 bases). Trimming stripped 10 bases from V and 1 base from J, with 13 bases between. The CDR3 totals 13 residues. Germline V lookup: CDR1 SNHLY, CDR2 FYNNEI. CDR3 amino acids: CATRRLPQETQYF. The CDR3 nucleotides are TGTGCCACCCGAAGACTACCCCAAGAGACCCAGTACTTC.

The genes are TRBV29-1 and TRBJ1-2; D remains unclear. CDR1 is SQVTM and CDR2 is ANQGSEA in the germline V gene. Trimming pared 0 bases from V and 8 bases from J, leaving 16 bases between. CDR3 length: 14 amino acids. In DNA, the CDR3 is TGCAGCGTTGAAGATTTACTGGGGTTCAGAGGCTACACCTTC. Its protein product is CSVEDLLGFRGYTF. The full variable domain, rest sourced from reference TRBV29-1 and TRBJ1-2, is SAVISQKPSRDICQRGTSLTIQCQVDSQVTMMFWYRQQPGQSLTLIATANQGSEATYESGFVIDKFPISRPNLTFSTLTVSNMSPEDSSIYLCSVEDLLGFRGYTFGSGTRLTVV.

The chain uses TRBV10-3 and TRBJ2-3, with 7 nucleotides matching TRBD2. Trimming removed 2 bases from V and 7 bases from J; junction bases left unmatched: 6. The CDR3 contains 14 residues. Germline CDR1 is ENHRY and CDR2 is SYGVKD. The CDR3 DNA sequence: TGTGCCATCAGTGAGGCGGGGGTTTTGAATACGCAGTATTTT. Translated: CAISEAGVLNTQYF.

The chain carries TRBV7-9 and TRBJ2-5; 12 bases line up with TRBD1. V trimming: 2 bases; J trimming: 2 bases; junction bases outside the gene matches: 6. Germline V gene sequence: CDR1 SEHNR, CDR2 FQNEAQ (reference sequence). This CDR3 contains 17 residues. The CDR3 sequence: CASSLPRDRGPQETQYF. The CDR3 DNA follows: TGTGCCAGCAGCTTACCGCGGGACAGGGGGCCTCAAGAGACCCAGTACTTC.

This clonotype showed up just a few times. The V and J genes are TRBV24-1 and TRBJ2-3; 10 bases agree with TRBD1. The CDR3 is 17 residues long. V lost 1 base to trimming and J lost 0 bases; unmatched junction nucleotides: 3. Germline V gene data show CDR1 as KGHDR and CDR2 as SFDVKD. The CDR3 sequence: CATSDLAGQGSTDTQYF. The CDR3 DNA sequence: TGTGCCACCAGTGATTTAGCGGGACAGGGGAGCACAGATACGCAGTATTTT.

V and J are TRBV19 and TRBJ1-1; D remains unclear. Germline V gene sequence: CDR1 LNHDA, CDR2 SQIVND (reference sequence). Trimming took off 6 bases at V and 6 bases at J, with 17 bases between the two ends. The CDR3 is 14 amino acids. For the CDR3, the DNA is TGTGCCAGTAGCAGACCGGTCCCGACGGCTGAAGCTTTCTTT. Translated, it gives CASSRPVPTAEAFF.

This CDR3 reads CASSLGDETLNTEAFF. The CDR3 DNA follows: TGCGCCAGCAGCTTGGGGGACGAAACACTGAACACTGAAGCTTTCTTT. The V call is TRBV5-1, the J call TRBJ1-1; D is perhaps TRBD1 (5 bases). The CDR3 totals 16 residues. Per germline, CDR1 SGHRS and CDR2 YFSETQ. V lost 0 bases and J 0 bases, leaving 12 bases between the germline ends.

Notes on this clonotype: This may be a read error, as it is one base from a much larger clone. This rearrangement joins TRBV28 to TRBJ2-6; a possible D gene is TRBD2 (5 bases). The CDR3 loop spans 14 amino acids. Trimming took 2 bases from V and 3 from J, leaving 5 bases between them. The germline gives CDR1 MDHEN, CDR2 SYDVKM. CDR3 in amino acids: CASSLEGGANVLTF. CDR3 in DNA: TGTGCCAGCAGTTTAGAGGGTGGGGCCAACGTCCTGACTTTC.

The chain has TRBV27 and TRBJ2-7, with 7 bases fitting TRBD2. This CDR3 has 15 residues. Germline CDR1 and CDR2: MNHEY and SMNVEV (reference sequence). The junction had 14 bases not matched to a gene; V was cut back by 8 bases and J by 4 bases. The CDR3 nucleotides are TGTGCCAGCTCGACTAGCATGAGGCGGAATTACGAGCAGTACTTC. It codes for CASSTSMRRNYEQYF.

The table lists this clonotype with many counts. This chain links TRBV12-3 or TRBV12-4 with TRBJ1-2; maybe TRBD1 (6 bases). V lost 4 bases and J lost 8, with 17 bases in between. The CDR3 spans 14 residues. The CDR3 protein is CASSYLPGENGYTF. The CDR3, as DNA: TGTGCCAGCAGTTATCTCCCAGGGGAAAACGGCTACACCTTC.

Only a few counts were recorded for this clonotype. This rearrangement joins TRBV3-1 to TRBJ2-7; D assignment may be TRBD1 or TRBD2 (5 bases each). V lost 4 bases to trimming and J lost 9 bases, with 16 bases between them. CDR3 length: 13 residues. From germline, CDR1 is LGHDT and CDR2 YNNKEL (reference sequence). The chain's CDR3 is CASSRTRGSRQYF. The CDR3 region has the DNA TGTGCCAGCAGCCGAACCCGGGGCTCTAGGCAGTACTTC.

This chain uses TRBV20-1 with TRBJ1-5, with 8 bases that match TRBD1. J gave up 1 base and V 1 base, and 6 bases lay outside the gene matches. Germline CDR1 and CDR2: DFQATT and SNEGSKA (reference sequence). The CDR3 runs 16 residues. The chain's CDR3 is CSARVSGGWSNQPQHF. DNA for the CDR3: TGCAGTGCTAGAGTTTCAGGGGGCTGGAGCAATCAGCCCCAGCATTTT.

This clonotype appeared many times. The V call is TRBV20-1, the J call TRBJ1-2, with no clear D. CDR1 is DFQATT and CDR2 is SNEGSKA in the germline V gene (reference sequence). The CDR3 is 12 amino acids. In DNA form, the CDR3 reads TGCAGCTCAGCCGGGCAGTACTATGGCTACACCTTC. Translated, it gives CSSAGQYYGYTF.